A selection of T cell receptor beta chains follows, all from one sample in a study of OX40 agonist ivuxolimab in advanced cancers. The repertoire was sequenced with immunoSEQ multiplex PCR; TCRdb's copy has only in-frame clones and lacks some. Here the sample spans tens of thousands of clones, roughly 84% being singletons. Sequenced here: CD4+ or CD8+ T cells sorted from blood, sampled in a trial of the OX40 agonist ivuxolimab. The receptors here all came from an adult with an advanced solid tumor such as melanoma, head and neck, liver or kidney cancer. CDR3s include the opening cysteine and the closing phenylalanine or tryptophan. Fields, in order: D gene, V gene, J gene, clone size, CDR3 DNA, CDR3 protein. A D gene is named only where the DNA matches it firmly. A row's size may be missing; if present it is once, few, many or a size class.

>NA|TRBV7-9|TRBJ1-2|once
TGTGCCAGCAGCTTAGCTTTAGGGGCAGGGGATAACTATGGCTACACCTTC
CASSLALGAGDNYGYTF
>NA|TRBV6-1|TRBJ1-1|once
TGTGCCAGCACCCGGGGGGGGCTGAGGAACACTGAAGCTTTCTTT
CASTRGGLRNTEAFF
>TRBD1|TRBV28|TRBJ2-1|NA
TGTGCCAGCAGTTTAACCGGGACAGGGTACAATGAGCAGTTCTTC
CASSLTGTGYNEQFF
>NA|TRBV11-1|TRBJ2-7|once
TGTGCCAGCAGCTTAGAGCTTAGCGGAGCCGAGCAGTACTTC
CASSLELSGAEQYF
>NA|TRBV11-2|TRBJ1-6|NA
TGTGCCAGCAGGCCCACAGTGCATAATTCACCCCTCCACTTT
CASRPTVHNSPLHF
>TRBD2|TRBV5-1|TRBJ2-5|NA
TGCGCCAGCAGCTTACTAGCGGGAGGGGAGACCCAGTACTTC
CASSLLAGGETQYF
>NA|TRBV7-7|TRBJ2-5|NA
TGTGCCAGCAGCTTAGCGGCTCAAGAGACCCAGTACTTC
CASSLAAQETQYF
>NA|TRBV6-6|TRBJ2-3|NA
TGTGCCAGCAGTTACTCACGGGAAGCAGATACGCAGTATTTT
CASSYSREADTQYF
>NA|TRBV1|TRBJ1-3|NA
TGCACCAGCAGCACGGTGTTGGGACGGACCTCTGGAAACACCATATATTTT
CTSSTVLGRTSGNTIYF
>NA|TRBV10-3|TRBJ1-2|NA
TGTGCCATCAGTGAGTCGGCGGGGGTTTCCTATGGCTACACCTTC
CAISESAGVSYGYTF
>NA|TRBV5-4|TRBJ1-1|NA
TGTGCCAGCAGCTTAGGGCAGGCGAACACTGAAGCTTTCTTT
CASSLGQANTEAFF
>NA|TRBV7-2|TRBJ2-7|once
TGTGCCAGCAGCCGCAACACAGGGATCGACGAGCAGTACTTC
CASSRNTGIDEQYF
>NA|TRBV19|TRBJ2-2|NA
TGTGCCAGTACCACAGGGCGAGGCACCGGGGAGCTGTTTTTT
CASTTGRGTGELFF
>TRBD1|TRBV6-5|TRBJ2-7|NA
TGTGCCAGCAGAGGGACAGGGTTGTTCGACGAGCAGTACTTC
CASRGTGLFDEQYF
>NA|TRBV10-3|TRBJ1-4|NA
TGTGCCACGACGACAGCAACTAATGAAAAACTGTTTTTT
CATTTATNEKLFF
>NA|TRBV14|TRBJ2-1|NA
TGTGCCAGCAGCCAAGATCTCCTCCTAGTAAAGCAGTTCTTC
CASSQDLLLVKQFF
>TRBD1|TRBV5-8|TRBJ2-7|NA
TGTGCCAGCAGCCCAAGGACAGGTTCCCACGAGCAGTACTTC
CASSPRTGSHEQYF
>NA|TRBV29-1|TRBJ2-3|NA
TGCAGCGCACCGACTAGTTTCACTACAGATACGCAGTATTTT
CSAPTSFTTDTQYF
>NA|TRBV29-1|TRBJ2-6|NA
TGCAGCGTTGAAGACGTGGTATCTGGGGCCAACGTCCTGACTTTC
CSVEDVVSGANVLTF
>TRBD2|TRBV5-1|TRBJ2-1|NA
TGCGCCAGCGGCACCCCCACTAGCGGGAGTATCGGGGAGCAGTTCTTC
CASGTPTSGSIGEQFF
>NA|TRBV4-1|TRBJ2-5|NA
TGCGCCAGCAGCCAAGATGCCCCCCACGGTTATCAGACCCAGTACTTC
CASSQDAPHGYQTQYF
>NA|TRBV9|TRBJ1-3|NA
TGTGCCAGCAGCGTAGGAGCAGGTACGGCCGCTACTCTGGAAAACACCATATATTTT
CASSVGAGTAATLENTIYF
>TRBD2|TRBV6-5|TRBJ2-7|once
TGTGCCAGCTCCTGGGGACTAGCGCTCCACGAGCAGTACTTC
CASSWGLALHEQYF
>TRBD1|TRBV6-1|TRBJ2-7|NA
TGTGCCAGCACCTCCAGGGGGATCTCCTCCTACGAGCAGTACTTC
CASTSRGISSYEQYF
>TRBD2|TRBV11-3|TRBJ2-5|NA
TGTGCCGGCAGTCCTCGTAGCGGGAGCGAGACCCAGTACTTC
CAGSPRSGSETQYF
>NA|TRBV6-1|TRBJ1-1|NA
TGTGCCAGCAGTGAACTTCTGGGATCCACTGAAGCTTTCTTT
CASSELLGSTEAFF
>NA|TRBV5-8|TRBJ1-5|once
TGTGCCAGCAGCGGGGGGACTGTGAGCAATCAGCCCCAGCATTTT
CASSGGTVSNQPQHF
>NA|TRBV7-9|TRBJ2-7|NA
TGTGCCAGCAGACCCAGCGGGTCTGGCGAGCAGTACTTC
CASRPSGSGEQYF
>NA|TRBV5-5|TRBJ2-5|NA
TGTGCCAGCAGCTTCCGGCTGGGAGAGACCCAGTACTTC
CASSFRLGETQYF
>TRBD1|TRBV11-2|TRBJ1-1|few
TGTGCCAGCAGCTTAGGGTCAGGGGGTCGTCCTGAAGCTTTCTTT
CASSLGSGGRPEAFF
>NA|TRBV5-5|TRBJ2-4|few
TGTGCCAGCAGCCCAGGTGGGGTGCGGGACATTCAGTACTTC
CASSPGGVRDIQYF
>TRBD2|TRBV10-3|TRBJ2-3|NA
TGTGCCATCAGTGAGTCAGTGTTTAGCGGGAGGTTAGATACGCAGTATTTT
CAISESVFSGRLDTQYF
>NA|TRBV7-8|TRBJ1-3|NA
TGTGCCAGCAGCTTAGCGCAAACCTTGGATAGGACATACTCTGGAAACACCATATATTTT
CASSLAQTLDRTYSGNTIYF
>TRBD2|TRBV12-5|TRBJ2-1|NA
TGTGCTAGTGGTTTGTCTCCCCGGACTAGCGGCAGGAATGAGCAGTTCTTC
CASGLSPRTSGRNEQFF
>TRBD2|TRBV5-1|TRBJ2-5|NA
TGCGCCAGCAGCCGACTAGCGGGAGGGCCTGAGGAGACCCAGTACTTC
CASSRLAGGPEETQYF
>NA|TRBV27|TRBJ2-7|NA
TGTGCCAGCAGTTTTCCCCCCACTAGCTGGCGGTCCTACGAGCAGTACTTC
CASSFPPTSWRSYEQYF
>TRBD1|TRBV4-2|TRBJ2-7|NA
TGTGCCAGCAGCCAAAACTTGGGACAGGGCCTCTCCTACGAGCAGTACTTC
CASSQNLGQGLSYEQYF
>NA|TRBV29-1|TRBJ1-3|NA
TGCAGCGTCGAACGGGGCAGGGGAAACACCATATATTTT
CSVERGRGNTIYF
>TRBD2|TRBV6-4|TRBJ2-1|NA
TGTGCCACCCTCTTCGTGAGCGGGAGGGCCAGTGAGCAGTTCTTC
CATLFVSGRASEQFF
>TRBD2|TRBV7-9|TRBJ2-5|NA
TGTGCCAGCAGCCCACTAGCGGGGACCCAAGAGACCCAGTACTTC
CASSPLAGTQETQYF
>NA|TRBV5-6|TRBJ1-2|NA
TGTGCCAGCACCTGGACGGGGAACTATGGCTACACCTTC
CASTWTGNYGYTF
>NA|TRBV5-1|TRBJ2-5|once
TGCGCCAGCAGCTTGTGGGGGGCTGGGGAGACCCAGTACTTC
CASSLWGAGETQYF
>NA|TRBV27|TRBJ1-1|NA
NA
CASSSGQWNTEAFF
>NA|TRBV5-4|TRBJ2-4|NA
TGTGCCAGCAGCTTGCAGGGGCCGCTCCGTAACATTCAGTACTTC
CASSLQGPLRNIQYF
>NA|TRBV19|TRBJ2-2|NA
TGTGCCAGCTGGAGACGGAACACCGGGGAGCTGTTTTTT
CASWRRNTGELFF
>NA|TRBV9|TRBJ2-7|NA
TGTGCCAGCAGCGTAGATCAGGGCCCCTACGAGCAGTACTTC
CASSVDQGPYEQYF